The present TCR beta chain was sequenced within a study of response to subunit inactivated influenza vaccine. TCRdb reprocessed the RT-PCR reads via MiXCR and lists one record per CDR3 protein. The sample has a few hundred thousand distinct CDR3 sequences; approximately 14% are singletons. This CDR3 has 18 residues. V was trimmed by 1 base and J by 2 bases, leaving 20 bases between them. Germline lookup yields CDR1 DFQATT and CDR2 SNEGSKA (reference sequence). Sequencing was performed on PBMCs from blood, taken approximately 12 days after vaccination. The clonotype was recovered from a man aged 50 to 59 who received an inactivated influenza vaccine. J is TRBJ2-2 and V is TRBV20-1, with D possibly matching TRBD2 (7 bases). CDR3 sequence reads: CSARAPGGVGLNTGELFF. The DNA of the CDR3 is TGCAGTGCTAGAGCCCCGGGGGGCGTGGGTCTTAACACCGGGGAGCTGTTTTTT.